These 5 T cell receptor beta chains originate from one sample sequenced in a study of blood T cells in healthy people across ages. A J-beta primer mix and a sample-barcoded 5' primer were used in a second PCR of roughly 6 to 11 cycles. TCRdb re-called the 5' RACE reads through MiXCR, storing one row per CDR3 protein. The sample gives 650,000 to 800,000 distinct CDR3 sequences, about 42% of which show up once; roughly 19% is in the top ten. Sequencing input: blood. These receptors were taken from a man between 60 and 70 years old in good health.

V and J are TRBV6-5 and TRBJ2-3; 9 bases fit TRBD2. The CDR3 loop spans 15 amino acids. The V segment lost 4 bases and the J segment 4 bases; nucleotides outside the gene matches: 6. CDR1 MNHEY and CDR2 SVGAGI come from the germline V gene. Here the CDR3 DNA reads TGTGCCAGCAGTTCCGTAGCGGGGGCCTCAGATACGCAGTATTTT. Its translation is CASSSVAGASDTQYF.

This clonotype turned up a few times. V usage is TRBV30 and J usage is TRBJ1-6; tentatively, D is TRBD1 (5 bases). The ends were cut back, 2 bases at V and 7 bases at J, with 12 bases in the middle. CDR1 is GTSNPN and CDR2 is SVGIG in the germline V gene (reference sequence). This CDR3 is built from 14 residues. Written as DNA, the CDR3 is TGTGCCTGGAGTCCAGGGTTTGGCAATTCACCCCTCCACTTT. It yields the protein CAWSPGFGNSPLHF. The full variable domain, in which reference TRBV30 and TRBJ1-6 provide the parts outside the CDR3, is SQTIHQWPATLVQPVGSPLSLECTVEGTSNPNLYWYRQAAGRGLQLLFYSVGIGQISSEVPQNLSASRPQDRQFILSSKKLLLSDSGFYLCAWSPGFGNSPLHFGNGTRLTVT.

This clonotype has a handful of counts. The chain recombines TRBV28 with TRBJ2-5; 9 bases are shared with TRBD2. The CDR3 has 16 residues. Germline V CDR1 and CDR2: MDHEN, SYDVKM. J gave up 1 base and V 5 bases, and 8 bases lay outside the gene matches. The CDR3 coding sequence is TGTGCCAGCAGTATGATATCGGGACTAGCCCAAGAGACCCAGTACTTC. The encoded protein is CASSMISGLAQETQYF.

J is TRBJ1-4 and V is TRBV7-2, with TRBD1 identical over 10 bases. Unmatched junction bases numbered 12, after V lost 4 bases and J lost 10 bases. Per the germline V gene, CDR1 is SGHTA and CDR2 is FQGNSA. The CDR3 loop spans 16 amino acids. The CDR3 region is CASSSSAGTGAGKLFF. The CDR3 nucleotides read TGTGCCAGCAGCTCTTCGGCCGGGACAGGGGCCGGAAAACTGTTTTTT.

The chain employs TRBV12-3 or TRBV12-4 and TRBJ2-4; 7 bases are shared with TRBD1. V gave up 5 bases and J gave up 4 bases; unmatched junction bases: 5. The CDR3 extends over 14 amino acids. In nucleotides, the CDR3 is TGTGCCAGCAGTATCAGGGGGTCTAAAAACATTCAGTACTTC. It is translated as CASSIRGSKNIQYF.